The 2 T cell receptor beta chains presented below share a single source sample, sequenced in a study of T cell responses to AZD1222 COVID-19 vaccine. Libraries were prepared by immunoSEQ multiplex PCR; TCRdb keeps only in-frame clonotypes and omits some of them. The data show some 200,000 clones, roughly 91% seen once. Sequencing used peripheral blood, obtained 28 days after the second AZD1222 dose. These receptors originate from an adult who received the AZD1222 COVID-19 vaccine.

V gene TRBV4-3 combines with J gene TRBJ1-2; a possible D gene is TRBD1 (6 bases). The CDR3 loop spans 15 amino acids. From germline, CDR1 is LGHNA and CDR2 YSLEER. V dropped 4 bases and J dropped 3 bases, with 15 bases sitting between them. The CDR3 protein is CASSPKGQPYYGYTF. DNA for the CDR3: TGCGCCAGCAGCCCTAAAGGACAGCCCTACTATGGCTACACCTTC.

The chain combines TRBV4-3 with TRBJ1-3; D unresolved. This CDR3 is built from 15 residues. With 4 bases removed from V and 0 bases from J, the gap between germline ends came to 10 bases. Germline assignment: CDR1 LGHNA and CDR2 YSLEER. The DNA for the CDR3 is TGCGCCAGCAGCCCAGATACTACCTCTGGAAACACCATATATTTT. This encodes CASSPDTTSGNTIYF.